Sequencing of this T cell receptor (beta chain) was carried out in a study of blood T cell repertoires in COVID-19. Study-wide background: Sites in the United States, Italy and Spain provided acute and convalescent COVID-19 samples. In each case, the material was cDNA or gDNA derived from T cells, B-cell-depleted T cells, or PBMCs.

Germline CDR1 and CDR2: SEHNR and FQNEAQ (reference sequence). This CDR3 is 18 amino acids long. V gave up 5 bases and J gave up 5 bases, with 24 bases separating them. Authors' data handling: Amplification of reference gene primers was used by the study to estimate nucleated cell counts. Generated by immunoSEQ multiplex PCR, the TCRdb table keeps only in-frame clones and is missing some. From that table come the V and J calls and clone size; the DNA was used to work out D and trimming. The data show about 60,000 clones, about 76% seen once. Sequencing input: peripheral blood. V is TRBV7-9 and J is TRBJ1-4; D gene uncertain. This clonotype was sampled from a woman of 80 years or more with acute or convalescent COVID-19. In DNA form, the CDR3 reads TGTGCCAGCAGCCGAGTACGAAAAGAGGTCCTCGAGAATGAAAAACTGTTTTTT. This translates into CASSRVRKEVLENEKLFF. The complete variable domain, with remaining parts taken from reference TRBV7-9 and TRBJ1-4, reads DTGVSQNPRHKITKRGQNVTFRCDPISEHNRLYWYRQTLGQGPEFLTYFQNEAQLEKSRLLSDRFSAERPKGSFSTLEIQRTEQGDSAMYLCASSRVRKEVLENEKLFFGSGTQLSVL.